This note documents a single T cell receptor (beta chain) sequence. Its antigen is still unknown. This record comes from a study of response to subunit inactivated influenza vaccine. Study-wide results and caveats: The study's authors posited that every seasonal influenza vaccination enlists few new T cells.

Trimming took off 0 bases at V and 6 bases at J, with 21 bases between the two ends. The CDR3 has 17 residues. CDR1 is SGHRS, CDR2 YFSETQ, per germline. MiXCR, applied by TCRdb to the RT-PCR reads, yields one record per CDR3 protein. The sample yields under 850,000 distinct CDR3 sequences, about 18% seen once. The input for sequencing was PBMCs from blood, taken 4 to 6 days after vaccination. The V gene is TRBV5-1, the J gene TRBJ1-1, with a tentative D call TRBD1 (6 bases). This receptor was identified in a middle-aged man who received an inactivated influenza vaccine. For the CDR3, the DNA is TGCGCCAGCAGCTTGGCCTTGGGGGCGGGAGGTCACTCTGAAGCTTTCTTT. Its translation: CASSLALGAGGHSEAFF.